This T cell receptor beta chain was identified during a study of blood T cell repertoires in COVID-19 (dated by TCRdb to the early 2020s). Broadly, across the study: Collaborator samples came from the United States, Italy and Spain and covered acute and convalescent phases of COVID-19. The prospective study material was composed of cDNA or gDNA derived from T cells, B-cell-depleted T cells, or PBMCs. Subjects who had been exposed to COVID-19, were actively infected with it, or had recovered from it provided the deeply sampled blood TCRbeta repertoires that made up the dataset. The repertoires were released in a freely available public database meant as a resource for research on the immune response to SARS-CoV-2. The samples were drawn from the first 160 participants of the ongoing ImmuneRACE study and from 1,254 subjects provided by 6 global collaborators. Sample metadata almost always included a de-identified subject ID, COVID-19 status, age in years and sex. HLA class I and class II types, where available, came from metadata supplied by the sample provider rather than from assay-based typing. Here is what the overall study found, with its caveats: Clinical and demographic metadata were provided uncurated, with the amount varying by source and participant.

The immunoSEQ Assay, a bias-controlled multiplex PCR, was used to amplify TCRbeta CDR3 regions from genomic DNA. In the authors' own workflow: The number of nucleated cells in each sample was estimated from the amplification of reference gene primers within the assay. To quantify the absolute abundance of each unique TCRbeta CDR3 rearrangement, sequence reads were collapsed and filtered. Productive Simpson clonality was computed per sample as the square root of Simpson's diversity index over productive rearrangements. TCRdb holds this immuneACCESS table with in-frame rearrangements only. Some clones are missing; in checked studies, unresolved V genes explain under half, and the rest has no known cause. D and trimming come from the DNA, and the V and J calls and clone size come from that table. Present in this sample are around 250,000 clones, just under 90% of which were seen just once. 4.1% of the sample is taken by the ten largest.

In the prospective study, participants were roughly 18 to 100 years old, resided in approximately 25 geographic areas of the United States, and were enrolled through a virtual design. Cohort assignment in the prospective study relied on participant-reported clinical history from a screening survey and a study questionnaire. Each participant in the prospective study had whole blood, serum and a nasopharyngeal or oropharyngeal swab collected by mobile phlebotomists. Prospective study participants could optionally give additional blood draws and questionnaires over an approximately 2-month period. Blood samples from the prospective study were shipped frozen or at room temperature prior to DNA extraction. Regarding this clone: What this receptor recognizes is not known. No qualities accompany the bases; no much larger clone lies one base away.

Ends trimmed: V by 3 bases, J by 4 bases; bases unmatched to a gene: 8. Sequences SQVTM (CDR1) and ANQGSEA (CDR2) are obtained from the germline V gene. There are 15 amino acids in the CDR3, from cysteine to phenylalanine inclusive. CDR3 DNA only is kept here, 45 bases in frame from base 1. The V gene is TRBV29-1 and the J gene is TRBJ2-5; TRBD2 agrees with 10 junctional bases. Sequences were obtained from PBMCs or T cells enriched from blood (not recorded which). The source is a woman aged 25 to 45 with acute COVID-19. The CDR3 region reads CSVEVAGTSVETQYF. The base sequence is TGCAGCGTTGAGGTTGCCGGGACTAGCGTAGAGACCCAGTACTTC.